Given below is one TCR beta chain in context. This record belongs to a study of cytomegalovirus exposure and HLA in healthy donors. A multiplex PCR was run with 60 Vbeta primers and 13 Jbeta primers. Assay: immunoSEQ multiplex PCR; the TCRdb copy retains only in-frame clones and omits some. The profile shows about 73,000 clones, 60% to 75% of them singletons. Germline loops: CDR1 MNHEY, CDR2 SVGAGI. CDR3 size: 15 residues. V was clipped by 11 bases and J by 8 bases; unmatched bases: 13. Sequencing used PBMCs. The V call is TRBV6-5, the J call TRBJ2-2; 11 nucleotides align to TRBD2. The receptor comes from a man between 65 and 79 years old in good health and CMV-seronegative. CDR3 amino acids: CAGNSGRAGPGELFF. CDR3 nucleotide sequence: TGTGCCGGGAATAGCGGGAGGGCCGGTCCAGGGGAGCTGTTTTTT.